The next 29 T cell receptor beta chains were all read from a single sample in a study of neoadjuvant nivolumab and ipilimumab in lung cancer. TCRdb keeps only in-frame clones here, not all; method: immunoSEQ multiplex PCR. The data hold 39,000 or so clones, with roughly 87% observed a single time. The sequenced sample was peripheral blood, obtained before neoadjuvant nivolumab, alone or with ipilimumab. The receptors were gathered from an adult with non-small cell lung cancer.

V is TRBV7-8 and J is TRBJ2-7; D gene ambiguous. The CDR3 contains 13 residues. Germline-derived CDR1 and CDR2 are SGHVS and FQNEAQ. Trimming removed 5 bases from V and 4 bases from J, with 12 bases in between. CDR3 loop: CASSASQIYEQYF. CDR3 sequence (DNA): TGTGCCAGCAGCGCGTCACAGATTTACGAGCAGTACTTC.

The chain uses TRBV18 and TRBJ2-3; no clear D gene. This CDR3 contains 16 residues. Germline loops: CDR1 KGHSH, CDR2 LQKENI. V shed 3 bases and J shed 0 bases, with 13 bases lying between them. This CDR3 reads CASSPILRSSTDTQYF. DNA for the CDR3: TGTGCCAGCTCACCCATTTTGCGAAGTAGCACAGATACGCAGTATTTT.

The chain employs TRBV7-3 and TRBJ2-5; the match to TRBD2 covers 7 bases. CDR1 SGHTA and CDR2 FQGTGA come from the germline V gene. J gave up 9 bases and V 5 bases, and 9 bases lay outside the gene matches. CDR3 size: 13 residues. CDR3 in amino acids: CASSPSTSSPQYF. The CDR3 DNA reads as TGTGCCAGCAGCCCTTCGACTAGCTCGCCCCAGTACTTC.

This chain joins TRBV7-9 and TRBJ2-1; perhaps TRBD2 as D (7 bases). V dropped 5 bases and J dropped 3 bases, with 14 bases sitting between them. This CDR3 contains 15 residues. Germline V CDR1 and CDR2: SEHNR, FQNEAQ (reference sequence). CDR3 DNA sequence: TGTGCCAGCAGCGAGGGGGGGGACCTCTACAATGAGCAGTTCTTC. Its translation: CASSEGGDLYNEQFF.

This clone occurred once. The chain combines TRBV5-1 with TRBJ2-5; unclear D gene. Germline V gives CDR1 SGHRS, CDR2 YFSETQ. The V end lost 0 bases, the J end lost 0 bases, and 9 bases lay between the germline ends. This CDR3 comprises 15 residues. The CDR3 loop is CASSLGAGYQETQYF. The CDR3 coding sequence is TGCGCCAGCAGCTTGGGTGCTGGATACCAAGAGACCCAGTACTTC.

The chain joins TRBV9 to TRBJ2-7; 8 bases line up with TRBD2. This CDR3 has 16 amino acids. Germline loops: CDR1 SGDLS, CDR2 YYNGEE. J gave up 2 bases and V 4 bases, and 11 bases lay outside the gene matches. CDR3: CASSPEEGTRPYEQYF. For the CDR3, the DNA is TGTGCCAGCAGCCCCGAGGAGGGGACTAGGCCCTACGAGCAGTACTTC.

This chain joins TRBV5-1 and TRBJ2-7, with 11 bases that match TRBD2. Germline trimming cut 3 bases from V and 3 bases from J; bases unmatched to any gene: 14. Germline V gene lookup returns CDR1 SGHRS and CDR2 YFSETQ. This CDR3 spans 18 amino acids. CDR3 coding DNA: TGCGCCAGCAGCTCGGGACTAGCGGACTTACCGGAACACTACGAGCAGTACTTC. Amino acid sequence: CASSSGLADLPEHYEQYF.

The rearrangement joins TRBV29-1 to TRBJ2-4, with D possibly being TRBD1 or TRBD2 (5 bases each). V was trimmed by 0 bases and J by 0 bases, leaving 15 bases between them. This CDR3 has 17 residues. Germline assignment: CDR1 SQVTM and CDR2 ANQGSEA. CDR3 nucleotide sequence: TGCAGCGTTGAAGATCTGAGGGGTCGGGTAGCCAAAAACATTCAGTACTTC. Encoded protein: CSVEDLRGRVAKNIQYF.

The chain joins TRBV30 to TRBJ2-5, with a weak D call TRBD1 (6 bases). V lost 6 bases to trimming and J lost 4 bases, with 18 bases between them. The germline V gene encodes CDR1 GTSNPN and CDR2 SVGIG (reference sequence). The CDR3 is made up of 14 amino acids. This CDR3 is CACHKQGGRETQYF. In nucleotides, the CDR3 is TGTGCCTGCCACAAACAGGGTGGGCGAGAGACCCAGTACTTC.

The CDR3 DNA reads TGTGCCAGCAGCCGGACAGGGCCCTGGGAGACCCAGTACTTC. This codes for CASSRTGPWETQYF. V usage is TRBV27 and J usage is TRBJ2-5; 8 bases are shared with TRBD1. CDR3 length: 14 residues. V gave up 6 bases and J gave up 5 bases; unmatched junction bases: 8. Per germline, CDR1 MNHEY and CDR2 SMNVEV (reference sequence).

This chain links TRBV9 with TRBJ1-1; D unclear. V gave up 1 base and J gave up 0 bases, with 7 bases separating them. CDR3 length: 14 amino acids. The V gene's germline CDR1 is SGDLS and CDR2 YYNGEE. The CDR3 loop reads CASSVTQLNTEAFF. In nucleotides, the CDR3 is TGTGCCAGCAGCGTAACACAGCTGAACACTGAAGCTTTCTTT.

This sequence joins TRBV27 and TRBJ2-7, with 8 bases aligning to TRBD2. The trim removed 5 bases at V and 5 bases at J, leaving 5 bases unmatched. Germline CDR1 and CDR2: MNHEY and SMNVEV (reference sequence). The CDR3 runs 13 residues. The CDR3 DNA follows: TGTGCCAGCAGTCCGGGACTAGTCCACGAGCAGTACTTC. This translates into CASSPGLVHEQYF.

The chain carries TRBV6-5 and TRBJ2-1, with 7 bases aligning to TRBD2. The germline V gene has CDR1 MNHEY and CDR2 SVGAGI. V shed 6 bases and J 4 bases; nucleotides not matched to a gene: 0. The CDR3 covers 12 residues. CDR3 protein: CASRGGYNEQFF. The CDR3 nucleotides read TGTGCCAGCAGGGGGGGGTACAATGAGCAGTTCTTC.

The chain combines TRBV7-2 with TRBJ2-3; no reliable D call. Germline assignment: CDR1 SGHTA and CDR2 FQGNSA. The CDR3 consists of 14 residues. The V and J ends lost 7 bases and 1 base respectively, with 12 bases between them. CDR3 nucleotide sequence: TGTGCCAGCACCACGGGTTCCCGCACAGATACGCAGTATTTT. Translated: CASTTGSRTDTQYF.

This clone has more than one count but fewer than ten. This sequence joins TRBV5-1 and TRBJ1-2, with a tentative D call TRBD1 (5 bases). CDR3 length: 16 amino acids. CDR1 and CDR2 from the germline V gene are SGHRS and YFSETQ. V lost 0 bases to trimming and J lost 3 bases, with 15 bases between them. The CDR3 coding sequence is TGCGCCAGCAGCTTGGAGGCAGGGCGAGGGGACTATGGCTACACCTTC. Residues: CASSLEAGRGDYGYTF.

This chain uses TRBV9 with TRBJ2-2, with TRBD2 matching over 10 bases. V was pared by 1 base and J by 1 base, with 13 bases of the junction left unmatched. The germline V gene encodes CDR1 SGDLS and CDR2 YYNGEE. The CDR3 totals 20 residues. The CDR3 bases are TGTGCCAGCAGCGTATGGGCCAGCGGGAGGGCCGAAAGGAACACCGGGGAGCTGTTTTTT. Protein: CASSVWASGRAERNTGELFF.

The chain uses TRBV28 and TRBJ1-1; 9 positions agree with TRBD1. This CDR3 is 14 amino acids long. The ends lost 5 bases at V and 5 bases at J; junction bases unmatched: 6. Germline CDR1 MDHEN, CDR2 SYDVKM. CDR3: CASSPGTGRTEAFF. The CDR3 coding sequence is TGTGCCAGCAGTCCCGGGACAGGGAGGACTGAAGCTTTCTTT.

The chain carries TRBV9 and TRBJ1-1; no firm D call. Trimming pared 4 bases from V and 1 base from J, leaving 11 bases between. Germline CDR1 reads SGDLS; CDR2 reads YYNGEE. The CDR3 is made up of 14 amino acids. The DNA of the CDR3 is TGTGCCAGCAGCCCCACCCTCACGAACACTGAAGCTTTCTTT. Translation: CASSPTLTNTEAFF. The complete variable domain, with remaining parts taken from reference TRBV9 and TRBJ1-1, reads DSGVTQTPKHLITATGQRVTLRCSPRSGDLSVYWYQQSLDQGLQFLIQYYNGEERAKGNILERFSAQQFPDLHSELNLSSLELGDSALYFCASSPTLTNTEAFFGQGTRLTVV.

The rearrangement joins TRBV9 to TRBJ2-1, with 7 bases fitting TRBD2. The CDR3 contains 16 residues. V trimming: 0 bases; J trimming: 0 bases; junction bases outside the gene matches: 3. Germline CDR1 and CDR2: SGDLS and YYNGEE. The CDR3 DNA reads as TGTGCCAGCAGCGTAGACGGCGGGAGCTCCTACAATGAGCAGTTCTTC. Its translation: CASSVDGGSSYNEQFF.

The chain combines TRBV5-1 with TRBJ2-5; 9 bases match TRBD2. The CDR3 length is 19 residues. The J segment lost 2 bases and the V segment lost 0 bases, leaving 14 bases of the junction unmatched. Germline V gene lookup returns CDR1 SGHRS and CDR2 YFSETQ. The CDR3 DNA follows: TGCGCCAGCAGCTTGGGGGCCCTTAGCGGGAGTTTTTGGCAAGAGACCCAGTACTTC. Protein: CASSLGALSGSFWQETQYF.

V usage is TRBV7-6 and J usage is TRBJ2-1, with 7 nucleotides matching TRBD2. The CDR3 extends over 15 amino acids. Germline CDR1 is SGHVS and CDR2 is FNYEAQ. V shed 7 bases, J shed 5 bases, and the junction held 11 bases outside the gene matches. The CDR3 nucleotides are TGTGCCAGCAAGCTAGCGGTATCCCCAGACAATGAGCAGTTCTTC. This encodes CASKLAVSPDNEQFF.

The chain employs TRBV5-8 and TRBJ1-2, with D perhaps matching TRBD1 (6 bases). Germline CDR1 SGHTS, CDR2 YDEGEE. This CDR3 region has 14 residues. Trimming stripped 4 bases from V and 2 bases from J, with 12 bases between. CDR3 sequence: CASSLTGSNYGYTF. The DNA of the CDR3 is TGTGCCAGCAGCCTTACAGGGTCCAACTATGGCTACACCTTC.

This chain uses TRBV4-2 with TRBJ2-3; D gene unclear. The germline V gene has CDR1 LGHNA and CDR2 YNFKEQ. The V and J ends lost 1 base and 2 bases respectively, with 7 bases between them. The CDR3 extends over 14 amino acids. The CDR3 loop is CASSQVSNTDTQYF. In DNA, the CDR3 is TGTGCCAGCAGCCAAGTGTCCAACACAGATACGCAGTATTTT.

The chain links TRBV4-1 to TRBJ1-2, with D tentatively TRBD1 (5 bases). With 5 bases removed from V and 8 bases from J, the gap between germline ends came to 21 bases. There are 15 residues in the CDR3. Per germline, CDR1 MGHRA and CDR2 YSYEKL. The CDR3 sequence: CASSSPEGRITGYTF. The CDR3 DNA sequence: TGCGCCAGCAGCTCTCCGGAGGGACGGATAACCGGCTACACCTTC.

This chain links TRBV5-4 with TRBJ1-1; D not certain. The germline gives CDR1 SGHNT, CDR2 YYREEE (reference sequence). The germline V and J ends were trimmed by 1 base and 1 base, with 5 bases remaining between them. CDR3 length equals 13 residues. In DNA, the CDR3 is TGTGCCAGCAGCTTGAGGCAGAACACTGAAGCTTTCTTT. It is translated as CASSLRQNTEAFF.

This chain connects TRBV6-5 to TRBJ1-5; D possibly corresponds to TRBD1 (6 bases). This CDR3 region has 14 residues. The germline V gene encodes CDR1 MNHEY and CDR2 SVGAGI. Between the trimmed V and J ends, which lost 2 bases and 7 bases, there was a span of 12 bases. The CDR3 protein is CASSYGGAGQPQHF. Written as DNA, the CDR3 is TGTGCCAGCAGTTACGGGGGGGCCGGACAGCCCCAGCATTTT.

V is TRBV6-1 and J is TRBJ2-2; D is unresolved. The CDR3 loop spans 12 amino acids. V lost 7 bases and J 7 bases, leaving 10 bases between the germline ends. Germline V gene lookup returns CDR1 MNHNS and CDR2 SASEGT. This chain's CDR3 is CASKALLGELFF. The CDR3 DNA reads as TGTGCCAGCAAGGCCCTCCTCGGGGAGCTGTTTTTT.

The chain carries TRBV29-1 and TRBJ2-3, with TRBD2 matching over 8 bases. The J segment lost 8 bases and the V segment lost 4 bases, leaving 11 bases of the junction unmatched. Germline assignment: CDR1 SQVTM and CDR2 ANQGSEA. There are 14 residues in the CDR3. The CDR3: CSVVSGRTLGTQYF. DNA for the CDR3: TGCAGCGTTGTAAGCGGGAGAACTCTTGGTACGCAGTATTTT.

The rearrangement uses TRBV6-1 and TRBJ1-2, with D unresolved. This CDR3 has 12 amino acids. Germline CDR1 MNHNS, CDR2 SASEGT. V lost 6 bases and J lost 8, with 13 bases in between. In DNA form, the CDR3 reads TGTGCCAGCAGCAATGAAGTCGGGGGCTACACCTTC. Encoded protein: CASSNEVGGYTF.